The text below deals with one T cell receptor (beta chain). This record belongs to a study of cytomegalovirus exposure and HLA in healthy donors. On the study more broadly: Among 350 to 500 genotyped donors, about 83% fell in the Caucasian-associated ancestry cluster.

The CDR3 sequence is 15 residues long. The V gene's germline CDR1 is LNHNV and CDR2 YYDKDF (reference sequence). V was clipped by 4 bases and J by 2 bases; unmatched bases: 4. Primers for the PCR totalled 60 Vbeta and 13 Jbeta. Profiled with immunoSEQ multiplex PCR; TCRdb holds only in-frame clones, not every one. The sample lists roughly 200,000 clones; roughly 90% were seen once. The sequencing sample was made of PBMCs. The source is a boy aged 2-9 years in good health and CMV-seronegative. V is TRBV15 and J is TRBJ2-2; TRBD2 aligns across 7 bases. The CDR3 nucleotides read TGTGCCACCAGCATTCGGGGGGAAAACACCGGGGAGCTGTTTTTT. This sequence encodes CATSIRGENTGELFF.